The clone carrying this T cell receptor (beta chain) has at least ten counts. The antigen is not known. CDR1 and CDR2 (germline): MNHEY, SVGAGI. This CDR3 has 18 amino acids. V was shortened by 5 bases and J by 0 bases, with 17 bases between the two germline ends. The source of the sample is a study of Graves' ophthalmopathy and Graves' hyperthyroidism. For repertoire sequencing, the TCR beta CDR3 regions were amplified from RNA transcripts. First-round RT-PCR used HTBI primers; second-round multiplex PCR followed. Each CDR3 protein is one row after TCRdb ran MiXCR on the multiplex PCR reads. The sample lists about 400,000 distinct CDR3 sequences, about 17% occurring once. Findings and caveats of the study: Most thyroid-expanded clonotypes exceeding 0.001 frequency were also found in blood. An 81.08% specificity and around 86% sensitivity were achieved by a 13-signature model that separated ophthalmopathy from stable hyperthyroidism.

The sequence was collected from a woman aged 18 to 35 with Graves' ophthalmopathy. This sequence joins TRBV6-5 and TRBJ1-6; perhaps TRBD1 as D (5 bases). The sequenced sample was peripheral blood. CDR3 protein: CASSLSGNPSSYNSPLHF. The CDR3 DNA sequence: TGTGCCAGCAGTCTTTCAGGGAATCCTAGCTCCTATAATTCACCCCTCCACTTT.